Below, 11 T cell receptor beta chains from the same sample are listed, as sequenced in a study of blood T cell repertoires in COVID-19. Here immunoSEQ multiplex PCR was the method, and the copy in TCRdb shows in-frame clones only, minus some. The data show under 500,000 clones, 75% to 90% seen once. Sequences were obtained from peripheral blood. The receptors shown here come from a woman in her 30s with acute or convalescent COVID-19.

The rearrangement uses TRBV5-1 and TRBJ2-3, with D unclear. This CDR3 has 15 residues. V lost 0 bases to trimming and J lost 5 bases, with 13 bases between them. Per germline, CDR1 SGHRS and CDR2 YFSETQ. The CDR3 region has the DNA TGCGCCAGCAGCTTGGAGAGCCACTCGCTAGATACGCAGTATTTT. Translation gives CASSLESHSLDTQYF. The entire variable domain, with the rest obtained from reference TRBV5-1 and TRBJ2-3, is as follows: KAGVTQTPRYLIKTRGQQVTLSCSPISGHRSVSWYQQTPGQGLQFLFEYFSETQRNKGNFPGRFSGRQFSNSRSEMNVSTLELGDSALYLCASSLESHSLDTQYFGPGTRLTVL.

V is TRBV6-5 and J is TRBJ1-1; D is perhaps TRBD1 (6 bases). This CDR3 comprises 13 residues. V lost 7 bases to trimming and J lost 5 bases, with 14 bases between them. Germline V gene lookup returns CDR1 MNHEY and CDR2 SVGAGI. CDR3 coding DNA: TGTGCCAGCACCCATAACAGGGAGACTGAAGCTTTCTTT. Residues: CASTHNRETEAFF.

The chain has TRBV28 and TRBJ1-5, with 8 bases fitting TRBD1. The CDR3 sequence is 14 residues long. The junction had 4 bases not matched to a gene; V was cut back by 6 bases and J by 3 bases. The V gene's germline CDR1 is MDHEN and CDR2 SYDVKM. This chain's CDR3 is CASRDRVDNQPQHF. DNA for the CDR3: TGTGCCAGCAGGGACAGGGTAGACAATCAGCCCCAGCATTTT. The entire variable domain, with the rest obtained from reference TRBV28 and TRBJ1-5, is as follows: DVKVTQSSRYLVKRTGEKVFLECVQDMDHENMFWYRQDPGLGLRLIYFSYDVKMKEKGDIPEGYSVSREKKERFSLILESASTNQTSMYLCASRDRVDNQPQHFGDGTRLSIL.

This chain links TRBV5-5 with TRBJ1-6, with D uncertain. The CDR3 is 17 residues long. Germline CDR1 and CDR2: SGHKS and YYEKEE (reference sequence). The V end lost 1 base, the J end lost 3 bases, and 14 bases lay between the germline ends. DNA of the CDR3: TGTGCCAGCAGCTTGTTGGTATCGAAACTCTATAATTCACCCCTCCACTTT. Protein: CASSLLVSKLYNSPLHF.

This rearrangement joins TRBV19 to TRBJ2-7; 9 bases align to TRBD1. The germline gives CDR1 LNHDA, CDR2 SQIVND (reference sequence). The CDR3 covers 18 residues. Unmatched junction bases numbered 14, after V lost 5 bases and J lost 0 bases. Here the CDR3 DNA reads TGTGCCAGTAGTCCGGACAGGGGACTCACCTACTACTCCTACGAGCAGTACTTC. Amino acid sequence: CASSPDRGLTYYSYEQYF.

CDR3 coding DNA: TGTGCCAGCAGCCCTCCCCCCTTCGGCTCTGGAAACACCATATATTTT. Translating it yields CASSPPPFGSGNTIYF. The rearrangement links TRBV9 to TRBJ1-3, with D unclear. The CDR3 contains 16 residues. Germline V lookup: CDR1 SGDLS, CDR2 YYNGEE. Trimming removed 4 bases from V and 0 bases from J, with 14 bases in between.

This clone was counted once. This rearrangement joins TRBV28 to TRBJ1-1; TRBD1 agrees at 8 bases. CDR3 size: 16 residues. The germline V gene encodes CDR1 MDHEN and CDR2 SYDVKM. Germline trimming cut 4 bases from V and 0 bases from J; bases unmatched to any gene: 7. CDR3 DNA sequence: TGTGCCAGCAGTTCCACAGGGGGGTACATGAACACTGAAGCTTTCTTT. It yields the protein CASSSTGGYMNTEAFF. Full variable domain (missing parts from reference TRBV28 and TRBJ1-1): DVKVTQSSRYLVKRTGEKVFLECVQDMDHENMFWYRQDPGLGLRLIYFSYDVKMKEKGDIPEGYSVSREKKERFSLILESASTNQTSMYLCASSSTGGYMNTEAFFGQGTRLTVV.

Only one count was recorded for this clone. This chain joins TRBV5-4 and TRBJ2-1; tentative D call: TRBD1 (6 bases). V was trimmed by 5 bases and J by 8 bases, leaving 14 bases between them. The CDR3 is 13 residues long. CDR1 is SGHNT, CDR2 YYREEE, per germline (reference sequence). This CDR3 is CASRRGIRDEQFF. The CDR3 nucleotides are TGTGCCAGCAGGAGGGGGATCAGGGATGAGCAGTTCTTC.

The CDR3 spells CASSPQGASTDTQYF. CDR3 nucleotide sequence: TGTGCCAGCAGCCCCCAGGGGGCAAGCACAGATACGCAGTATTTT. The rearrangement joins TRBV6-4 to TRBJ2-3, with 8 bases that match TRBD1. Per germline, CDR1 MRHNA and CDR2 SNTAGT. The CDR3 is made up of 15 amino acids. After removal of 6 bases from V and 0 bases from J, the junction contained 5 bases not matched to a gene.

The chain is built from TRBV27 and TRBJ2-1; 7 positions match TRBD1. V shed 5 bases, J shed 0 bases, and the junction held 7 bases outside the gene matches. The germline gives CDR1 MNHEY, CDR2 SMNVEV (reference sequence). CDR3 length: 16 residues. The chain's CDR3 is CASSKGTASSYNEQFF. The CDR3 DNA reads TGTGCCAGCAGTAAGGGGACAGCGAGCTCCTACAATGAGCAGTTCTTC.

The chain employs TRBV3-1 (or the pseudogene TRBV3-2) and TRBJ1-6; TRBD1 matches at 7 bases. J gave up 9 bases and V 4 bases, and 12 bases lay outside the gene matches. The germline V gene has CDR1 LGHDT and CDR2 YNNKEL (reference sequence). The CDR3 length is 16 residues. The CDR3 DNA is TGTGCCAGCAGCCGCGGGGCAGGGGGATATGGTTCACCCCTCCACTTT. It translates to CASSRGAGGYGSPLHF.